This T cell receptor beta chain was identified in a study of shared clonotypes between healthy human individuals. Study-wide results and limits: Sampling covered nothing but blood. Tissue TCR repertoires likely differ from those found in blood. The study generally estimated greater richness for naive than memory subsets. The study's rarefaction showed incomplete sorted-subset sequencing despite large depth.

The authors' processing: Filtering of immunoSEQ junctional sequences could not match full-length read filtering. Generated by immunoSEQ multiplex PCR, the TCRdb table keeps only in-frame clones and is missing some. V, J and clone size are taken as reported in that table, and D and trimming were inferred from the DNA itself. This sample has more than 1.2 million clones, with around 98.5% found just once. V shed 5 bases, J shed 6 bases, and the junction held 9 bases outside the gene matches. The CDR3 runs to 15 residues. Per the germline V gene, CDR1 is MNHNS and CDR2 is SASEGT. This clone was recorded only once. Its target is unknown.

V gene TRBV6-1 combines with J gene TRBJ2-5, with 10 bases identical to TRBD2. The sequence was collected from a man aged 25-40 years in good health. Sequencing was done on a sample of naive CD4+ T cells sorted from blood. Subset indicated: CD45RA+ positively selected. CDR3 loop: CASSPLAGVIKTQYF. CDR3 DNA sequence: TGTGCCAGCAGTCCCCTAGCGGGAGTTATAAAGACCCAGTACTTC.